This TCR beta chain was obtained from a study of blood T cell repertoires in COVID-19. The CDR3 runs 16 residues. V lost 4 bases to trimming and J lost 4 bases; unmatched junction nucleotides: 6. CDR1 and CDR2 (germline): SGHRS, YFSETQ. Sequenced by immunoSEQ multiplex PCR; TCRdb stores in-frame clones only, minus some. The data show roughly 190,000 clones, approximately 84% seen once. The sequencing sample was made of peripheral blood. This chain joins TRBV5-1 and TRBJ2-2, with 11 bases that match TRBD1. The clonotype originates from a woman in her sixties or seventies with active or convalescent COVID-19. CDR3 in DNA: TGCGCCAGCAGCGCCCTCGGGACAGGGGGCACCGGGGAGCTGTTTTTT. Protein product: CASSALGTGGTGELFF.